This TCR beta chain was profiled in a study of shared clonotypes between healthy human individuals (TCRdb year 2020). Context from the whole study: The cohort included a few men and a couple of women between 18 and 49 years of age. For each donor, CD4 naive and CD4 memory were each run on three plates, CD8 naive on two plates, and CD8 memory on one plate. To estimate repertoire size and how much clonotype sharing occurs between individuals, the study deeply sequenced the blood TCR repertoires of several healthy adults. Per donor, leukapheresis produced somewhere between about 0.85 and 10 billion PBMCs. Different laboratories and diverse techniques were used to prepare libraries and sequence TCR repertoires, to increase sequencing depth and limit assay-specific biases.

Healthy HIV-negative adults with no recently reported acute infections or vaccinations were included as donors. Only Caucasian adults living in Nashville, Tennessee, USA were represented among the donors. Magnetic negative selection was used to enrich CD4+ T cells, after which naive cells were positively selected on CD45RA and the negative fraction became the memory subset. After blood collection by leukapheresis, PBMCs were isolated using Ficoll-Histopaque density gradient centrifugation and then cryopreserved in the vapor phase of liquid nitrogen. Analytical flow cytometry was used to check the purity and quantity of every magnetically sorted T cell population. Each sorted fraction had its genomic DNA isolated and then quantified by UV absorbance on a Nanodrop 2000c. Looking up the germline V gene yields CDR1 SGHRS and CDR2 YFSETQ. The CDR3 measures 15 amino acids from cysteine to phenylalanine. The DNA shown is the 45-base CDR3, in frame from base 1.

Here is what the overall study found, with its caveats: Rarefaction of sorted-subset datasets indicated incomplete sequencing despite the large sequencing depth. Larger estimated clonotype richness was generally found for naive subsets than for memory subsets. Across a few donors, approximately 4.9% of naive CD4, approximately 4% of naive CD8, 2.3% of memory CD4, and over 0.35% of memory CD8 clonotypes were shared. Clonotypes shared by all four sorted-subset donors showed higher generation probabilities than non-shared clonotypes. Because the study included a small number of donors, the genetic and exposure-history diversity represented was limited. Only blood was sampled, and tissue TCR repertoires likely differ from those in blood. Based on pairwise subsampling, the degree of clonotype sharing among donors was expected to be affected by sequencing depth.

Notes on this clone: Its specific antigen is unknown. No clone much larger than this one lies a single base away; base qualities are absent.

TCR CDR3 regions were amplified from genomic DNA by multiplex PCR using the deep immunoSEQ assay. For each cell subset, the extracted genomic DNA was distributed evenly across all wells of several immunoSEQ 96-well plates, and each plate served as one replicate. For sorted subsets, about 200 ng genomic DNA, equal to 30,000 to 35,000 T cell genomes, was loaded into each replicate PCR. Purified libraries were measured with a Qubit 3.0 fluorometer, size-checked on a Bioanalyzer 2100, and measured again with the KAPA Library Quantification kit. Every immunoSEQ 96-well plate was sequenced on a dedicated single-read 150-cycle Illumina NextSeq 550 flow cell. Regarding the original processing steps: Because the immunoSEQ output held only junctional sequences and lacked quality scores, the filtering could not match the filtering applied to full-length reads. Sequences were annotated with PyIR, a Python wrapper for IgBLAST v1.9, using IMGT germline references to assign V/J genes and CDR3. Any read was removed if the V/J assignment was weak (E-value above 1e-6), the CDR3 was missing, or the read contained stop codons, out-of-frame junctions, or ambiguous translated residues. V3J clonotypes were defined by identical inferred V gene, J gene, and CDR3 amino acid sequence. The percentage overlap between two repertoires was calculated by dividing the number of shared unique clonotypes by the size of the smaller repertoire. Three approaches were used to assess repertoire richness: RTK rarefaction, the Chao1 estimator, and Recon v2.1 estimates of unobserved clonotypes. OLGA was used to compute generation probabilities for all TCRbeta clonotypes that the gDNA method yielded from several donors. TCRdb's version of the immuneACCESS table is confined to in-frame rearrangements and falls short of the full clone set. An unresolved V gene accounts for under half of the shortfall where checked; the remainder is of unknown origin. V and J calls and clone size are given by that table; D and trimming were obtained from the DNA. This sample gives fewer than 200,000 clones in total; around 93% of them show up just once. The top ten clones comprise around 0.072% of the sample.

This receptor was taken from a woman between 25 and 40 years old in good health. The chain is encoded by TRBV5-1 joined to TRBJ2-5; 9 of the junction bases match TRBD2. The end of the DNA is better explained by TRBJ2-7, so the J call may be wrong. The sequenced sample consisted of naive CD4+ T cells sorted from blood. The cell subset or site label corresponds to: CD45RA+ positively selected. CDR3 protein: CASSSISGGPYEQYF. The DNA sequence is TGCGCCAGCAGCTCAATTAGCGGGGGCCCCTACGAGCAGTACTTC.